This TCR beta chain was sequenced for a study of vaccination effects on CD4 cells after COVID-19. Whole-study results and caveats: Convalescent patients were scarce, and early post-infection timepoints were absent.

CDR3 size: 13 residues. The V end was cut by 2 bases, the J end by 2 bases, with 6 bases between. From germline, CDR1 is SGHTA and CDR2 FQGTGA. Libraries were prepared by immunoSEQ multiplex PCR; TCRdb keeps only in-frame clonotypes and omits some of them. The table has approximately 28,000 clones, approximately 80% seen once. This clone occurred a few times. What it binds is not known. Peptide-pool stimulation followed by sequencing identified expanded antigen-specific CD4+ clonotypes in the ViraFEST assay. Scientists isolated CD4+ T cells after an approximately 10-day culture period ended. In the vaccine recipients, nucleocapsid antibodies were negative and there was no prior SARS-CoV-2 infection. Days 3 and 7 were when half the medium was replaced with IL-2 medium.

The chain couples TRBV7-3 to TRBJ1-2; no definite D call. The sequence derives from a human donor who received a COVID-19 vaccine. This specimen was CD4+ T cells from PBMCs cultured with HCoV-NL63 spike peptides, taken before COVID-19 vaccination. The CDR3 DNA follows: TGTGCCAGCAGCTTAGGTCCAAACTATGGCTACACCTTC. Amino acid sequence: CASSLGPNYGYTF.